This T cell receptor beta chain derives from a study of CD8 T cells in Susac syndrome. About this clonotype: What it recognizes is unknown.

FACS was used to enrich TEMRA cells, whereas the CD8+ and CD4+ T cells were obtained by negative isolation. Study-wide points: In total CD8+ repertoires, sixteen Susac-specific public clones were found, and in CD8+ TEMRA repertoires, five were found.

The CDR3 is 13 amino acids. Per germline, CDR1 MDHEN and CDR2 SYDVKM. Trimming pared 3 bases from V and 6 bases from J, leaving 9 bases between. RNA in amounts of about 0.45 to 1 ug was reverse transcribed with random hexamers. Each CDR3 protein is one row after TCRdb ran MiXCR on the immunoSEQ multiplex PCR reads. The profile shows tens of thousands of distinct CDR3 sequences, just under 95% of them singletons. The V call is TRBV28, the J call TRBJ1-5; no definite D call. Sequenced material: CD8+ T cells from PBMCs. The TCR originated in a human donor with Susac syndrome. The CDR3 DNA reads TGTGCCAGCAGTTTCTCGGATAGTCAGCCCCAGCATTTT. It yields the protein CASSFSDSQPQHF.